This TCR beta chain was identified in a study of control samples from healthy donors and cancer patients. Germline V gene lookup returns CDR1 SGHAT and CDR2 FQNNGV. V was cut by 0 bases and J by 10 bases, with 9 bases left in between. The CDR3 is 12 residues long. The repertoire was sequenced with immunoSEQ multiplex PCR; TCRdb's copy has only in-frame clones and lacks some. The table has some 78,000 clones, around nine tenths seen once. The V and J genes are TRBV11-2 and TRBJ1-1; D unclear. The receptor was isolated from a woman aged 55-69 years in good health. The material sequenced was blood. The CDR3 nucleotides read TGTGCCAGCAGCTTAGATTGGAGGTTAGCTTTCTTT. It translates to CASSLDWRLAFF.